Listed here are 8 T cell receptor beta chains from one sample, sequenced in a study of T-cell reconstitution after alpha-beta-depleted transplantation in children. Unique molecular identifiers were used in preparing the TCRbeta library. Each CDR3 protein gets one entry after TCRdb re-called the PCR reads with MiXCR. This repertoire shows around 340,000 distinct CDR3 sequences, 10% to 15% found once; its top ten account for over 3.5%. The material sequenced was PBMCs, taken from the stem cell graft. The receptors come from a human donor who donated a stem cell graft to a child with Fanconi anemia.

This clonotype was found a few times. V and J are TRBV11-2 and TRBJ2-7, with a tentative D call TRBD1 (5 bases). This CDR3 spans 14 amino acids. Trimming took off 3 bases at V and 2 bases at J, with 11 bases between the two ends. Germline CDR1 reads SGHAT; CDR2 reads FQNNGV. The CDR3 coding sequence is TGTGCCAGCAGCTTGGGTCCCAGGGCCTACGAGCAGTACGTC. Its protein is CASSLGPRAYEQYV.

This clonotype appeared many times. This chain uses TRBV12-3 or TRBV12-4 with TRBJ1-2; D is possibly TRBD1 (6 bases). Trimming cost V 5 bases and J 1 base, with 11 bases left between them. This CDR3 has 14 amino acids. CDR3 nucleotides: TGTGCCAGCAGTCTGGGACATTTTAACTATGGCTACACCTTC. It translates to CASSLGHFNYGYTF.

This clonotype was found many times. The V call is TRBV4-2, the J call TRBJ1-5; D is undetermined. V lost 3 bases and J 5 bases, leaving 8 bases between the germline ends. The CDR3 has 13 residues. The germline CDR1 and CDR2 sequences are LGHNA and YNFKEQ. As DNA, the CDR3 is TGTGCCAGCAGCCACGGAGATGATCAGCCCCAGCATTTT. Its translation: CASSHGDDQPQHF.

This chain links TRBV4-3 with TRBJ2-1, with a possible D match to TRBD1 (6 bases). Germline V lookup: CDR1 LGHNA, CDR2 YSLEER. The CDR3 covers 15 residues. Trimming cost V 4 bases and J 2 bases, with 12 bases left between them. Written as DNA, the CDR3 is TGCGCCAGCAGCCTGAACAGGGTCCCCTACAATGAGCAGTTCTTC. This encodes CASSLNRVPYNEQFF.

CDR3 DNA sequence: TGTGCCAGCAAACCAGGACAGGGATCAGATACGCAGTATTTT. It specifies CASKPGQGSDTQYF. V and J are TRBV6-1 and TRBJ2-3, with 8 positions matching TRBD1. J was trimmed by 4 bases and V by 7 bases; bases with no gene match: 7. The CDR3 length is 14 residues. Germline CDR1 MNHNS, CDR2 SASEGT.

The table lists this clonotype with many counts. The V and J genes are TRBV11-2 and TRBJ1-3; D is unresolved. CDR1 and CDR2 from the germline V gene are SGHAT and FQNNGV. V dropped 0 bases and J dropped 0 bases, with 9 bases sitting between them. The CDR3 totals 16 residues. The CDR3 is CASSLDTSYSGNTIYF. The CDR3 bases are TGTGCCAGCAGCTTAGATACGTCGTACTCTGGAAACACCATATATTTT. The full variable domain, with the rest looked up from reference TRBV11-2 and TRBJ1-3, is EAGVAQSPRYKIIEKRQSVAFWCNPISGHATLYWYQQILGQGPKLLIQFQNNGVVDDSQLPKDRFSAERLKGVDSTLKIQPAKLEDSAVYLCASSLDTSYSGNTIYFGEGSWLTVV.

This clonotype was seen more than once but under ten times. The rearrangement links TRBV3-1 to TRBJ2-2, with unresolved D. The CDR3 is made up of 12 amino acids. Trimming cost V 3 bases and J 7 bases, with 6 bases left between them. Germline assignment: CDR1 LGHDT and CDR2 YNNKEL (reference sequence). DNA for the CDR3: TGTGCCAGCAGCCAGCTGGACGGGGAGCTGTTTTTT. Its translation is CASSQLDGELFF.

This clonotype was seen only a few times. V and J are TRBV7-9 and TRBJ2-3, with 7 nucleotides matching TRBD1. Trimming removed 4 bases from V and 3 bases from J; junction bases left unmatched: 7. Germline V gene sequence: CDR1 SEHNR, CDR2 FQNEAQ (reference sequence). The CDR3 covers 15 residues. CDR3 loop: CASSSRRGRTDTQYF. The CDR3 DNA reads as TGTGCCAGCAGCTCACGTAGGGGGCGGACAGATACGCAGTATTTT.